This T cell receptor beta chain is from a study of T-cell reconstitution after alpha-beta-depleted transplantation in children. This clonotype was counted between two and nine times. Trimming stripped 5 bases from V and 3 bases from J, with 14 bases between. The CDR3 length is 13 residues. Germline V lookup: CDR1 DFQATT, CDR2 SNEGSKA (reference sequence). Unique molecular identifiers were built into the TCRbeta library. MiXCR, applied by TCRdb to the PCR reads, yields one record per CDR3 protein. Among a few hundred thousand distinct CDR3 sequences listed, about an eighth were seen once. The starting material was PBMCs, obtained from the stem cell graft. This clonotype was obtained from a human donor who donated a stem cell graft to a child with Fanconi anemia. The chain joins TRBV20-1 to TRBJ2-7, with TRBD1 as a possible D gene (6 bases). This chain's CDR3 is CSASQTGRYEQYF. In nucleotides, the CDR3 is TGCAGTGCTTCCCAGACAGGCCGCTACGAGCAGTACTTC.